The 8 T cell receptor delta chains reported below all come from one sample, sequenced in a study of Vδ1+ human thymocytes. For these TCRs, the target antigens are not known. Extracted RNA was reverse transcribed into cDNA. The CDR3 regions were amplified by multiplex PCR from V-gene primers to a constant-region primer. TCRdb re-called the multiplex PCR reads via CATT. The data show 80,000 or so delta-chain clones, about 35% seen once. Whole-study findings and limits: Thymic TRG and TRD repertoires appeared highly polyclonal.

The sequenced material came from Vdelta1+ gamma-delta thymocytes from the thymus. The subset: FACS-sorted CD3+ TCRalphabeta- TCRVdelta1+ TCRVdelta2- thymocytes. The source is a boy in the first two years of life who had congenital heart surgery.

Comments on this clone: The sample holds other DNA sequences that translate to the same CDR3. This chain connects TRDV1 to TRDJ1; D gene unclear. Per the germline V gene, CDR1 is TSWWSYY and CDR2 is QGS. The CDR3 totals 20 residues. V shed 0 bases and J shed 5 bases, with 28 bases lying between them. CDR3 residues: CALGELEGGTLWPGGDKLIF. CDR3 sequence (DNA): TGTGCTCTTGGGGAACTCGAAGGTGGTACGCTATGGCCGGGAGGGGATAAACTCATCTTT.

Concerning this clone: Different DNA sequences within this sample yield the same CDR3. The V gene is TRDV1, the J gene TRDJ1; 9 bases map to TRDD3. Germline values: CDR1 TSWWSYY, CDR2 QGS. The CDR3 spans 23 residues. Germline trimming cut 0 bases from V and 0 bases from J; bases unmatched to any gene: 23. CDR3 nucleotide sequence: TGTGCTCTTGGGGAACTTTCTACTGTCCTACGGCCCTGGGGGATGCCGTACACCGATAAACTCATCTTT. Amino acids: CALGELSTVLRPWGMPYTDKLIF.

V gene TRDV1 combines with J gene TRDJ1; tentatively, D is TRDD3 (7 bases). Trimming removed 2 bases at V and 8 bases at J, with 27 bases between. Germline CDR1 is TSWWSYY and CDR2 is QGS. CDR3 length: 18 residues. Written as DNA, the CDR3 is TGTGCTCTTGGGGAATTAGGCCTTCCCCCTTTACTGGGGCTCAAACTCATCTTT. Translating it yields CALGELGLPPLLGLKLIF.

The V gene is TRDV1, the J gene TRDJ1, with TRDD3 matching over 12 bases. The CDR3 has 24 amino acids. Germline CDR1 is TSWWSYY and CDR2 is QGS. With V trimmed by 0 bases and J by 1 base, 24 bases remained unmatched. The CDR3 here is CALGELRVNWGIPRSPYGTDKLIF. CDR3 bases: TGTGCTCTTGGGGAACTCAGGGTAAACTGGGGGATACCCAGGTCCCCGTACGGCACCGATAAACTCATCTTT.

The V gene is TRDV1, the J gene TRDJ1, with 7 bases aligning to TRDD3. The trim removed 6 bases at V and 4 bases at J, leaving 20 bases unmatched. In germline, CDR1 is TSWWSYY, CDR2 QGS. There are 18 residues in the CDR3. CDR3 in amino acids: CALGIPLSGGVRVDKLIF. For the CDR3, the DNA is TGTGCTCTTGGAATTCCTCTTTCTGGGGGCGTCCGGGTCGATAAACTCATCTTT.

This clone is a singleton in its sample. One end of the junction is discordant with germline, which a read error may explain. The gene calls are TRDV1 and TRDJ1; D possibly corresponds to TRDD2 (5 bases). The CDR3 covers 15 residues. Germline CDR1 and CDR2: TSWWSYY and QGS. The CDR3 sequence is CALFLHQSYTDKLIF. CDR3 sequence (DNA): TGCGCTCTTTTCCTTCACCAATCTTACACCGATAAACTCATCTTT.

A few counts support this clone. The chain combines TRDV1 with TRDJ1, with 10 bases that match TRDD3. The CDR3 sequence is 21 residues long. V dropped 6 bases and J dropped 4; count of bases not matched to a gene: 26. Per the germline V gene, CDR1 is TSWWSYY and CDR2 is QGS. CDR3 nucleotides: TGTGCTCTTGGCCCCAATCCCCATTCCCGTACTGGGGGATCGGGGGGCGATAAACTCATCTTT. As protein: CALGPNPHSRTGGSGGDKLIF.

This clone turned up a few times. The rearrangement uses TRDV1 and TRDJ1; maybe TRDD3 (6 bases). There are 21 residues in the CDR3. V was shortened by 0 bases and J by 0 bases, with 26 bases between the two germline ends. Per the germline V gene, CDR1 is TSWWSYY and CDR2 is QGS. The CDR3, as DNA: TGTGCTCTTGGGGAACTTCCTCCCGCTGCGTTGGGGGTTTTACACACCGATAAACTCATCTTT. This sequence encodes CALGELPPAALGVLHTDKLIF.